The 23 T cell receptor beta chains presented below share a single source sample, sequenced in a study of OX40 agonist ivuxolimab in advanced cancers. Libraries were prepared through the immunoSEQ multiplex PCR assay. This is the immuneACCESS table as TCRdb keeps it, with only in-frame sequences that have V and J called. A part of the clones is gone; compared with another copy, unresolved V genes explain less than half, and the rest is unexplained. This sample lists tens of thousands of clones; 70% to 90% were detected once. About 0.68% of the sample belongs to the ten largest clones. The sequencing here drew on CD4+ or CD8+ T cells sorted from blood, taken in a trial of the OX40 agonist ivuxolimab. These receptors were obtained from an adult with an advanced solid tumor such as melanoma, head and neck, liver or kidney cancer.

This chain connects TRBV10-3 to TRBJ1-4; TRBD1 agrees at 7 bases. The junction had 5 bases not matched to a gene; V was cut back by 5 bases and J by 5 bases. Germline CDR1 is ENHRY and CDR2 is SYGVKD. This CDR3 contains 14 residues. The CDR3 DNA reads TGTGCCATCAGTCCGGACAGGTCGAATGAAAAACTGTTTTTT. Amino acids: CAISPDRSNEKLFF.

The chain uses TRBV7-2 and TRBJ1-3; TRBD1 agrees at 7 bases. Germline-derived CDR1 and CDR2 are SGHTA and FQGNSA. Losses at the gene ends were 4 bases for V and 7 bases for J; bases not matched to a gene: 10. The CDR3 runs to 15 residues. CDR3 loop: CASSYRGGGENTIYF. CDR3 bases: TGTGCCAGCAGCTACCGGGGAGGGGGCGAGAACACCATATATTTT.

V and J are TRBV4-1 and TRBJ1-4; D ambiguous. The CDR3 runs to 22 residues. The germline V and J ends were trimmed by 2 bases and 0 bases, with 28 bases remaining between them. The germline CDR1 and CDR2 sequences are MGHRA and YSYEKL. In DNA form, the CDR3 reads TGCGCCAGCAGCCAACTACCGGTCATCTCCAACTTAAAAGCTGCAACTAATGAAAAACTGTTTTTT. Translating it yields CASSQLPVISNLKAATNEKLFF.

The chain recombines TRBV7-3 with TRBJ1-1; 8 nucleotides line up with TRBD1. With V trimmed by 5 bases and J by 7 bases, 6 bases remained unmatched. This CDR3 spans 13 amino acids. From germline, CDR1 is SGHTA and CDR2 FQGTGA. The CDR3 is CASSAQGALEAFF. The CDR3, as DNA: TGTGCCAGCAGCGCGCAGGGGGCTCTTGAAGCTTTCTTT.

The gene calls are TRBV15 and TRBJ2-5; D uncertain. This CDR3 spans 13 amino acids. Trimming pared 0 bases from V and 4 bases from J, leaving 6 bases between. Germline CDR1 is LNHNV and CDR2 is YYDKDF (reference sequence). The CDR3 region has the DNA TGTGCCACCAGCAGAGAGGGAACAGAGACCCAGTACTTC. Protein: CATSREGTETQYF.

The chain joins TRBV7-2 to TRBJ1-6; 9 positions match TRBD1. This CDR3 region has 14 residues. CDR1 is SGHTA, CDR2 FQGNSA, per germline. After removal of 6 bases from V and 6 bases from J, the junction contained 3 bases not matched to a gene. CDR3 region: CASSQGQGNSPLHF. The CDR3 bases are TGTGCCAGCAGTCAGGGACAGGGTAATTCACCCCTCCACTTT.

The J gene is TRBJ1-3, the V gene TRBV5-1; the D gene is possibly TRBD1 (6 bases). The CDR3 contains 14 residues. V lost 7 bases and J lost 4, with 15 bases in between. CDR1 SGHRS and CDR2 YFSETQ come from the germline V gene. This CDR3 is CASQQGGSGNTIYF. CDR3 bases: TGCGCCAGCCAACAGGGCGGGAGCGGAAACACCATATATTTT.

The chain joins TRBV5-6 to TRBJ2-7; no definite D call. This CDR3 comprises 13 residues. Trimming left V 4 bases short and J 2 bases short, with 10 bases between. Germline V CDR1 and CDR2: SGHDT, YYEEEE. Here the CDR3 reads CASSRGPTYEQYF. The CDR3 DNA sequence: TGTGCCAGCAGCCGTGGACCCACCTACGAGCAGTACTTC.

The J gene is TRBJ1-1, the V gene TRBV5-5; D is uncertain. This CDR3 is built from 15 residues. V lost 2 bases to trimming and J lost 4 bases, with 15 bases between them. Looked up from germline, CDR1 is SGHKS and CDR2 is YYEKEE (reference sequence). The chain's CDR3 is CASSFPTSWATEAFF. The CDR3 DNA is TGTGCCAGCAGCTTTCCAACGTCGTGGGCCACTGAAGCTTTCTTT. Full variable domain (missing parts from reference TRBV5-5 and TRBJ1-1): DAGVTQSPTHLIKTRGQQVTLRCSPISGHKSVSWYQQVLGQGPQFIFQYYEKEERGRGNFPDRFSARQFPNYSSELNVNALLLGDSALYLCASSFPTSWATEAFFGQGTRLTVV.

The V and J genes are TRBV6-6 and TRBJ1-5; D uncertain. The germline V and J ends were trimmed by 4 bases and 4 bases, with 17 bases remaining between them. The germline CDR1 and CDR2 sequences are MNHNY and SVGAGI (reference sequence). CDR3 size: 16 residues. CDR3 DNA: TGTGCCAGCAGTTTCTCCGCGGTCAGTGGAAATCAGCCCCAGCATTTT. Its translation: CASSFSAVSGNQPQHF.

J is TRBJ1-1 and V is TRBV7-2, with D maybe TRBD1 (6 bases). Germline values: CDR1 SGHTA, CDR2 FQGNSA. The CDR3 is made up of 15 amino acids. Trimming removed 1 base from V and 1 base from J, with 10 bases in between. The CDR3 region has the DNA TGTGCCAGCAGCTTAGAGGGGGGATCGAACACTGAAGCTTTCTTT. Residues: CASSLEGGSNTEAFF.

The V gene is TRBV6-8, the J gene TRBJ2-5, with TRBD1 as a possible D gene (6 bases). Germline loops: CDR1 MNHGY, CDR2 SAAAGT. The CDR3 runs to 15 residues. Trimming stripped 2 bases from V and 4 bases from J, with 14 bases between. In DNA, the CDR3 is TGTGCCAGCAGTTACGACGGAGTCAGGGGAGAGACCCAGTACTTC. The encoded protein is CASSYDGVRGETQYF.

The J gene is TRBJ2-5, the V gene TRBV4-2; possibly TRBD2 for D (5 bases). This CDR3 spans 13 amino acids. The ends were cut back, 1 base at V and 2 bases at J, with 5 bases in the middle. Per germline, CDR1 LGHNA and CDR2 YNFKEQ. The DNA for the CDR3 is TGTGCCAGCAGCCAAGTAGCGCAAGAGACCCAGTACTTC. Translated: CASSQVAQETQYF.

V usage is TRBV5-5 and J usage is TRBJ2-2; D gene uncertain. Trimming shortened V by 1 base and J by 2 bases, and 9 bases separated the two germline ends. The CDR3 consists of 15 residues. CDR1 is SGHKS and CDR2 is YYEKEE in the germline V gene (reference sequence). CDR3 nucleotide sequence: TGTGCCAGCAGCTTGCGCACAGATAACACCGGGGAGCTGTTTTTT. Protein: CASSLRTDNTGELFF.

The chain has TRBV7-9 and TRBJ2-1; D assignment may be TRBD1 or TRBD2 (5 bases each). CDR3 size: 13 residues. Between the trimmed V and J ends, which lost 6 bases and 6 bases, there was a span of 12 bases. Germline V gives CDR1 SEHNR, CDR2 FQNEAQ (reference sequence). DNA for the CDR3: TGTGCCAGCAGAATCGGGACCTTCAATGAGCAGTTCTTC. Its protein product is CASRIGTFNEQFF.

The CDR3 region has the DNA TGTGCCAGCAGCTTCAGGGGAAGCACAGATACGCAGTATTTT. It is translated as CASSFRGSTDTQYF. The genes are TRBV7-2 and TRBJ2-3; D perhaps matches TRBD1 (6 bases). Germline V gives CDR1 SGHTA, CDR2 FQGNSA. This CDR3 is 14 amino acids long. V shed 3 bases and J shed 0 bases, with 7 bases lying between them.

V and J are TRBV14 and TRBJ1-2; D is undetermined. The CDR3 loop spans 12 amino acids. CDR1 and CDR2 (germline): SGHDN, FVKESK. V lost 1 base and J lost 4, with 4 bases in between. The CDR3 spells CASSQVPYGYTF. Written as DNA, the CDR3 is TGTGCCAGCAGCCAAGTGCCCTATGGCTACACCTTC.

The chain combines TRBV27 with TRBJ2-4, with TRBD1 matching over 9 bases. Trimming took 3 bases from V and 7 from J; bases not matched to a gene: 7. Germline-derived CDR1 and CDR2 are MNHEY and SMNVEV (reference sequence). This CDR3 contains 15 residues. In DNA form, the CDR3 reads TGTGCCAGCAGTTTCGGGTTGGGACAGGGCAACATTCAGTACTTC. Translation gives CASSFGLGQGNIQYF.

The chain recombines TRBV9 with TRBJ2-1; 14 nucleotides match TRBD2. V lost 1 base to trimming and J lost 6 bases; unmatched junction nucleotides: 9. Germline CDR1 SGDLS, CDR2 YYNGEE. There are 18 residues in the CDR3. The CDR3 DNA follows: TGTGCCAGCAGCGTACGACCCTACGGACTAGCGGGGGGCAATGAGCAGTTCTTC. Amino acids: CASSVRPYGLAGGNEQFF.

The chain recombines TRBV6-5 with TRBJ1-6; 11 bases map to TRBD1. Germline V gives CDR1 MNHEY, CDR2 SVGAGI. The V and J ends lost 2 bases and 13 bases, in that order; junction bases with no gene match: 7. The CDR3 covers 15 residues. The CDR3: CASSYGGTGGFPLHF. CDR3 DNA: TGTGCCAGCAGTTACGGAGGGACAGGGGGTTTCCCCCTCCACTTT.

The chain uses TRBV19 and TRBJ2-5; 9 nucleotides line up with TRBD1. Per the germline V gene, CDR1 is LNHDA and CDR2 is SQIVND (reference sequence). V lost 8 bases, J lost 5 bases, and 12 bases stayed unmatched. This CDR3 has 15 residues. The CDR3 DNA sequence: TGTGCCAGTGCCCCGGGACAGGGAACGGCGGAGACCCAGTACTTC. It encodes CASAPGQGTAETQYF.

The chain is built from TRBV6-4 and TRBJ1-1, with D perhaps matching TRBD1 (5 bases). The CDR3 runs to 15 residues. In germline, CDR1 is MRHNA, CDR2 SNTAGT. Trimming pared 0 bases from V and 1 base from J, leaving 9 bases between. CDR3 DNA: TGTGCCAGCAGTGACTCGATAGACAGGAACACTGAAGCTTTCTTT. Its protein is CASSDSIDRNTEAFF.

The chain employs TRBV30 and TRBJ2-7; D remains ambiguous. CDR3 length equals 12 residues. Deletions cut 5 bases from V and 2 bases from J, with 10 bases between. Looked up from germline, CDR1 is GTSNPN and CDR2 is SVGIG (reference sequence). The CDR3 reads CAWPDGTYEQYF. In DNA form, the CDR3 reads TGTGCCTGGCCGGACGGTACCTACGAGCAGTACTTC.